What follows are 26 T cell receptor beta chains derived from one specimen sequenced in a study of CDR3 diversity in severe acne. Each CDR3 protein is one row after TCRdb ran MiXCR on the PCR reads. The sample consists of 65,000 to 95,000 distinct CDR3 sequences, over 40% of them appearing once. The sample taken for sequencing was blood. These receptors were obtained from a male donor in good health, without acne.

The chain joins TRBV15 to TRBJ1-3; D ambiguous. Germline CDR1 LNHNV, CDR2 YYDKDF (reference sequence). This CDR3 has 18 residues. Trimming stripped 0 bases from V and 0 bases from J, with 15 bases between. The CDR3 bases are TGTGCCACCAGCAGAGATCTGTGGGCGGAATTCTCTGGAAACACCATATATTTT. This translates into CATSRDLWAEFSGNTIYF.

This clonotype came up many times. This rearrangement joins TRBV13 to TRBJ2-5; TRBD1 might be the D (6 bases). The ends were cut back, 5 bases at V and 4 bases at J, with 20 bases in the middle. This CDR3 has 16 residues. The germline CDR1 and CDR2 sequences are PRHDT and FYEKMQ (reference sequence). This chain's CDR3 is CASSDRTESGLETQYF. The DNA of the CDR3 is TGTGCCAGCAGCGACAGGACAGAGTCTGGTCTAGAGACCCAGTACTTC.

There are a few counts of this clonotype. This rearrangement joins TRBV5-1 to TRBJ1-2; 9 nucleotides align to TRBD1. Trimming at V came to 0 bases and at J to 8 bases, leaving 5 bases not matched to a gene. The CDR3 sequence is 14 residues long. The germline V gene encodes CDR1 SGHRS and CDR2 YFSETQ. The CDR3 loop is CASSLEQGAQGYTF. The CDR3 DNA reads TGCGCCAGCAGCTTGGAACAGGGGGCGCAAGGCTACACCTTC.

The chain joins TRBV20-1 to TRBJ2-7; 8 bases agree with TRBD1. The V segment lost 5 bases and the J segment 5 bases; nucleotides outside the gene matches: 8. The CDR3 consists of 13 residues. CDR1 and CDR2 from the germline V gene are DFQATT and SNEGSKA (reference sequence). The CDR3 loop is CSARGQVEDEQYF. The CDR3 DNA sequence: TGCAGTGCTCGGGGACAGGTAGAGGACGAGCAGTACTTC.

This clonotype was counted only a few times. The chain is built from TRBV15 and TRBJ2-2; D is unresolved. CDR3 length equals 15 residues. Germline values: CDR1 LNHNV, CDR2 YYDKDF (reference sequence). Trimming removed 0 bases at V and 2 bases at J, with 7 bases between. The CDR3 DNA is TGTGCCACCAGCAGAGATTCCTTAAACACCGGGGAGCTGTTTTTT. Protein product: CATSRDSLNTGELFF.

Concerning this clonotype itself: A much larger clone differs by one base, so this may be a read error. The CDR3 spells CGSSPRSGGSYEQYF. In nucleotides, the CDR3 is TGTGGCAGCAGCCCCCGCAGCGGGGGCTCCTACGAGCAGTACTTC. The chain employs TRBV9 and TRBJ2-7, with TRBD2 matching 8 bases. Germline CDR1 is SGDLS and CDR2 is YYNGEE. The length of the CDR3 is 15 residues. Looking up the rest from reference TRBV9 and TRBJ2-7 gives the full variable domain: DSGVTQTPKHLITATGQRVTLRCSPRSGDLSVYWYQQSLDQGLQFLIQYYNGEERAKGNILERFSAQQFPDLHSELNLSSLELGDSALYFCGSSPRSGGSYEQYFGPGTRLTVT.

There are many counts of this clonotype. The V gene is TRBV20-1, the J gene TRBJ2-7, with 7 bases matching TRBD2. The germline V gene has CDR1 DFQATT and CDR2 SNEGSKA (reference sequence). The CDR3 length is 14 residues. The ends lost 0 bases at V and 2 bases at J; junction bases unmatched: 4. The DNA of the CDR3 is TGCAGTGCTAGAGACGTGCGGGAGCCCTACGAGCAGTACTTC. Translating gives CSARDVREPYEQYF.

The CDR3 bases are TGCAGCACCAGGGATTGGGATGCCAATGAAAAACTGTTTTTT. It codes for CSTRDWDANEKLFF. The rearrangement links TRBV20-1 to TRBJ1-4; perhaps TRBD1 as D (5 bases). Germline values: CDR1 DFQATT, CDR2 SNEGSKA (reference sequence). There are 14 residues in the CDR3.

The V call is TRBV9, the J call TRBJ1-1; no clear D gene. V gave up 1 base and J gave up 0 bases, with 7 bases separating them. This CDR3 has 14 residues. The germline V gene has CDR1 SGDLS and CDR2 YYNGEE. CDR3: CASSVTDMNTEAFF. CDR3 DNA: TGTGCCAGCAGCGTAACCGATATGAACACTGAAGCTTTCTTT.

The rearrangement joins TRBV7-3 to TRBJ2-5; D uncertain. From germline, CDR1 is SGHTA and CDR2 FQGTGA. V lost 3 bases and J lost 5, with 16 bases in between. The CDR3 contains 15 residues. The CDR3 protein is CASSLRPHARETQYF. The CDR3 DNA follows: TGTGCCAGCAGCTTGAGGCCTCACGCTCGGGAGACCCAGTACTTC.

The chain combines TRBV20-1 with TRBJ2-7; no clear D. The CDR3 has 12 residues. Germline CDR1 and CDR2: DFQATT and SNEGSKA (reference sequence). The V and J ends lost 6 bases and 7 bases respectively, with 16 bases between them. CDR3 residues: CSASNRYLEQYF. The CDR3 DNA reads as TGCAGTGCGAGTAATAGGTACTTGGAGCAGTACTTC.

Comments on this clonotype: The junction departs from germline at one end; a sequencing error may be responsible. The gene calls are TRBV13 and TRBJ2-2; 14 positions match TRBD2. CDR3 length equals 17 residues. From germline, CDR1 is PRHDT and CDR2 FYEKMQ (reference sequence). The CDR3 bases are TGTGCCAGCAGCTCCCGGACTAGCGGGGGGAACACCGGGGGGCTGTTTTTT. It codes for CASSSRTSGGNTGGLFF.

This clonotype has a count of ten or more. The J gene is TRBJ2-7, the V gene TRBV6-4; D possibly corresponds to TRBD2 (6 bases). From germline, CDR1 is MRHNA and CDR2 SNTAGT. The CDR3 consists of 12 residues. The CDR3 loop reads CAAGEASYEQYF. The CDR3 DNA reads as TGTGCAGCCGGGGAGGCCTCCTACGAGCAGTACTTC.

Here the CDR3 DNA reads TGTGCCACCAGTGACCCAGGACACTCCTACAATGAGCAGTTCTTC. Translating it yields CATSDPGHSYNEQFF. This chain uses TRBV24-1 with TRBJ2-1; tentative D call: TRBD1 (5 bases). This CDR3 comprises 15 residues. V was shortened by 4 bases and J by 0 bases, with 9 bases between the two germline ends. In germline, CDR1 is KGHDR, CDR2 SFDVKD.

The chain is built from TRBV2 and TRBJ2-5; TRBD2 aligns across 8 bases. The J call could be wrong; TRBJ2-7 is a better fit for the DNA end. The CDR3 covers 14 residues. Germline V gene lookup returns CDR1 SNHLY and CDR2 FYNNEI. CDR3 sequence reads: CAIRKREMLGEQYF. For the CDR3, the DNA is TGTGCCATCAGGAAGCGGGAGATGTTGGGCGAGCAGTACTTC.

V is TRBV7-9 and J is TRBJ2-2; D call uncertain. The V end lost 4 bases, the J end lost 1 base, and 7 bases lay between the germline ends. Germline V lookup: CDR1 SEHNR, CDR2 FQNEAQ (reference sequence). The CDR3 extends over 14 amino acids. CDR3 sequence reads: CASSYRQNTGELFF. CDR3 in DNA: TGTGCCAGCAGCTACCGGCAGAACACCGGGGAGCTGTTTTTT.

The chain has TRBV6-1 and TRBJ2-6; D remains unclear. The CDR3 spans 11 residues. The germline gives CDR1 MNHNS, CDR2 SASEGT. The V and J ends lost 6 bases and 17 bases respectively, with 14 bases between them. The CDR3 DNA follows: TGTGCCAGCAGCGCCGGCCACGGCGTGACTTTC. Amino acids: CASSAGHGVTF.

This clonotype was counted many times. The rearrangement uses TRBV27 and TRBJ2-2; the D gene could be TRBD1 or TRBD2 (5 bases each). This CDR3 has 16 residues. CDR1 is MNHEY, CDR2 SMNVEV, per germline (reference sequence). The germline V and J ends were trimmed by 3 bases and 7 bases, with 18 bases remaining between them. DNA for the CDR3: TGTGCCAGCAGTTTGATGGTTGGGGGTGGGAACGGGGAGCTGTTTTTT. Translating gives CASSLMVGGGNGELFF.

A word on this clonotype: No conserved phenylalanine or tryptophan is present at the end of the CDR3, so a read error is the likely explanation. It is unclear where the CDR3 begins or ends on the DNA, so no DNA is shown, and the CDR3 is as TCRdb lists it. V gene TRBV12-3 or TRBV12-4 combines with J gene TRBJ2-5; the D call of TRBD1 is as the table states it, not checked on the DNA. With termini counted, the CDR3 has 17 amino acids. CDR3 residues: CASSQGQGGAYGYTFGS.

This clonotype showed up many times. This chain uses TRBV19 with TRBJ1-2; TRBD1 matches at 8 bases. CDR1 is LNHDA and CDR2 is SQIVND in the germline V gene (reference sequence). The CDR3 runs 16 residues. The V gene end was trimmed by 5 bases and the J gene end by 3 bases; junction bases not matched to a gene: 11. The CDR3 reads CASSSWTGPEYYGYTF. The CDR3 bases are TGTGCCAGTAGTTCCTGGACAGGGCCGGAGTACTATGGCTACACCTTC.

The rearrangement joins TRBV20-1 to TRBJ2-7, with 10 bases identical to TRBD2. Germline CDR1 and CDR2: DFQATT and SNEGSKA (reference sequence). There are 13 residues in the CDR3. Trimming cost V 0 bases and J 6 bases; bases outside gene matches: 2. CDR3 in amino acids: CSARDASGGEQYF. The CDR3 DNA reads TGCAGTGCTAGAGATGCTAGCGGGGGCGAGCAGTACTTC.

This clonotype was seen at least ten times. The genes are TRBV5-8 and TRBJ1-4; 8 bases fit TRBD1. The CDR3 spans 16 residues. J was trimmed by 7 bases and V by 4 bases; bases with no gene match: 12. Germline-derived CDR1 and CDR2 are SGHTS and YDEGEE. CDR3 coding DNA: TGTGCCAGCAGCCCAGGCCGCAGGGGGCACGCTGAAAAACTGTTTTTT. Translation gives CASSPGRRGHAEKLFF.

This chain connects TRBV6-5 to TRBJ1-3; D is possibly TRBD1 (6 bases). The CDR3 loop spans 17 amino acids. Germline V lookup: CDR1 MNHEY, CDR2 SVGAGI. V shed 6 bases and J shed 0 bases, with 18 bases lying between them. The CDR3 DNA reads TGTGCCAGCAGCGACTCGGACAGCCCTCTCTCTGGAAACACCATATATTTT. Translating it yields CASSDSDSPLSGNTIYF.

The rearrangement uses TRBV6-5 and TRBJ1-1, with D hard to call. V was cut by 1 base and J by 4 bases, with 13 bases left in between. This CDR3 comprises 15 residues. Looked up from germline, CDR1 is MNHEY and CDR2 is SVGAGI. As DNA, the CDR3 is TGTGCCAGCAGTTACTTTGCCCTCATGAGCACTGAAGCTTTCTTT. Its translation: CASSYFALMSTEAFF.

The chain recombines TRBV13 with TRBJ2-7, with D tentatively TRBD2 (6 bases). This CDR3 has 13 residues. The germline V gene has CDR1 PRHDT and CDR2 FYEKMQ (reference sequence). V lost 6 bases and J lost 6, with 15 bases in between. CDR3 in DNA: TGTGCCAGCAGACGGGGAGGCTATGGCGAGCAGTACTTC. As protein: CASRRGGYGEQYF.

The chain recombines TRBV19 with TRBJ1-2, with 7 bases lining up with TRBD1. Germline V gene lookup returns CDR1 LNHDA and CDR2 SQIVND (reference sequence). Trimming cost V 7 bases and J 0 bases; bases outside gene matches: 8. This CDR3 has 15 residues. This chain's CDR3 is CASMPQGLANYGYTF. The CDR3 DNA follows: TGTGCCAGTATGCCACAGGGGCTAGCTAACTATGGCTACACCTTC.